This TCR beta chain was sequenced for a study of cytomegalovirus exposure and HLA in healthy donors. Study-wide results and limits: A further, later analysis showed that HLA-associated TCR beta chains (compared with equally common others) were more clonally expanded.

In its sample, this clone was seen once. Its target is not known. This CDR3 spans 15 amino acids. Trimming took off 1 base at V and 6 bases at J, with 10 bases between the two ends. CDR1 is SEHNR, CDR2 FQNEAQ, per germline (reference sequence). All the people who gave samples were healthy bone marrow donors. It was with 60 Vbeta and 13 Jbeta primers that the PCR ran. Authors' processing steps: An analysis performed later counted about 80 million unique TCR beta chains (roughly 11 million of them shared). Clones were read by immunoSEQ multiplex PCR, and TCRdb kept only the in-frame ones, dropping some. V and J calls and clone size follow that table, whereas D and trimming were derived from the DNA. This table has about 190,000 clones, roughly four fifths appearing once.

The sequence was collected from a man in his forties in good health and CMV-seropositive. Source material: PBMCs. The V call is TRBV7-9, the J call TRBJ1-6, with D possibly matching TRBD1 (5 bases). DNA for the CDR3: TGTGCCAGCAGCTTAGGTCCCAGGGTTAATTCACCCCTCCACTTT. Protein: CASSLGPRVNSPLHF.